The next 5 T cell receptor beta chains were all read from a single sample in a study of blood T cell dynamics during melanoma immunotherapy. Generated by immunoSEQ multiplex PCR, the TCRdb table keeps only in-frame clones and is missing some. This table holds several thousand clones, about four fifths found once. Specified time point: pre-treatment baseline. This specimen was blood, taken from a patient treated with checkpoint blockade. All receptors derive from a human donor with melanoma.

This sequence joins TRBV11-3 and TRBJ2-2; D is perhaps TRBD2 (5 bases). Germline V CDR1 and CDR2: SGHNT, YENEEA. Between the trimmed V and J ends, which lost 5 bases and 0 bases, there was a span of 10 bases. The CDR3 runs 15 residues. CDR3: CASSPDLSNTGELFF. CDR3 sequence (DNA): TGTGCCAGCAGCCCGGACTTATCGAACACCGGGGAGCTGTTTTTT.

V is TRBV4-2 and J is TRBJ2-7; D is ambiguous. V was cut by 0 bases and J by 0 bases, with 9 bases left in between. This CDR3 comprises 15 residues. Germline V gives CDR1 LGHNA, CDR2 YNFKEQ. CDR3 bases: TGTGCCAGCAGCCAAGAGGATCCGGGCTCCTACGAGCAGTACTTC. This gives the protein CASSQEDPGSYEQYF.

The chain joins TRBV2 to TRBJ2-5; 8 bases agree with TRBD1. The CDR3 extends over 13 amino acids. Germline V gene sequence: CDR1 SNHLY, CDR2 FYNNEI. Trimming at V came to 6 bases and at J to 2 bases, leaving 2 bases not matched to a gene. The CDR3 region is CASSRDRQETQYF. In DNA form, the CDR3 reads TGTGCCAGCAGCCGGGACAGGCAAGAGACCCAGTACTTC.

The gene calls are TRBV21-1 and TRBJ1-2; TRBD1 is the table's D call, not checked against the DNA. TRBV21-1 is listed as a pseudogene. The CDR3 covers 14 residues. The CDR3 region has the DNA TGTGCCAGCAGAAAAATTGACAGGAATCATGGCTACACCTTC. It codes for CASRKIDRNHGYTF.

V usage is TRBV19 and J usage is TRBJ2-3; TRBD2 aligns across 8 bases. Germline V gene sequence: CDR1 LNHDA, CDR2 SQIVND (reference sequence). The CDR3 runs to 13 residues. J lost 5 bases, V lost 5 bases, and 3 bases had no gene match. CDR3 nucleotide sequence: TGTGCCAGTAGTGAGCGGGGGAGAGATACGCAGTATTTT. Its protein product is CASSERGRDTQYF. The whole variable domain, remainder taken from reference TRBV19 and TRBJ2-3, is DGGITQSPKYLFRKEGQNVTLSCEQNLNHDAMYWYRQDPGQGLRLIYYSQIVNDFQKGDIAEGYSVSREKKESFPLTVTSAQKNPTAFYLCASSERGRDTQYFGPGTRLTVL.